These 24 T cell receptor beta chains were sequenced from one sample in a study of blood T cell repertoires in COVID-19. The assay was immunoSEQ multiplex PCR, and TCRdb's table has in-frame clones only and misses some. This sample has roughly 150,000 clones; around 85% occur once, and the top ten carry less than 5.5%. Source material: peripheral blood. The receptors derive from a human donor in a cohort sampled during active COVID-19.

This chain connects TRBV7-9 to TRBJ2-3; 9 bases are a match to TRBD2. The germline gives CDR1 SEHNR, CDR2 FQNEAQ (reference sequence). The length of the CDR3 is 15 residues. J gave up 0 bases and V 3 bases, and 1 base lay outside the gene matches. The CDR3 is CASSFAGGSTDTQYF. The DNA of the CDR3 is TGTGCCAGCAGCTTCGCGGGAGGGAGCACAGATACGCAGTATTTT. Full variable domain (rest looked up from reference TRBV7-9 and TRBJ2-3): DTGVSQNPRHKITKRGQNVTFRCDPISEHNRLYWYRQTLGQGPEFLTYFQNEAQLEKSRLLSDRFSAERPKGSFSTLEIQRTEQGDSAMYLCASSFAGGSTDTQYFGPGTRLTVL.

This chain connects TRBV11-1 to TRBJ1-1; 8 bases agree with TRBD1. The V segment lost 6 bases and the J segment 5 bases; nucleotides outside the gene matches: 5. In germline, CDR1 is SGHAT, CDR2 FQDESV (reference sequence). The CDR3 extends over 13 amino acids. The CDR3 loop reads CASSNRGGTEAFF. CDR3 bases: TGTGCCAGCAGTAACAGGGGGGGAACTGAAGCTTTCTTT.

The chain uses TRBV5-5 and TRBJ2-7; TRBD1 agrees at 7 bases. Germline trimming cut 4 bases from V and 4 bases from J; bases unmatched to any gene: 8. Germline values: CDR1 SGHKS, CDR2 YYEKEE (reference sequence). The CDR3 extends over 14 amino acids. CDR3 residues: CASSLKQGWYEQYF. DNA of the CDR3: TGTGCCAGCAGCCTAAAACAGGGGTGGTACGAGCAGTACTTC.

CDR3 protein: CASSLDWRYNEQFF. In DNA form, the CDR3 reads TGTGCCAGCAGCCTGGACTGGAGGTACAATGAGCAGTTCTTC. This chain joins TRBV3-1 (or the pseudogene TRBV3-2) and TRBJ2-1; weak D call: TRBD2 (5 bases). Trimming took 4 bases from V and 4 from J, leaving 11 bases between them. This CDR3 has 14 residues. The germline V gene encodes CDR1 LGHDT and CDR2 YNNKEL (reference sequence).

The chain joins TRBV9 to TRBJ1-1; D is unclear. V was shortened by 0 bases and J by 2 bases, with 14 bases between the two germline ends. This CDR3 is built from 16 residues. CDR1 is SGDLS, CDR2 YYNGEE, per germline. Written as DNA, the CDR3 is TGTGCCAGCAGCGTAGGAGTTGGGCCCTCTAACACTGAAGCTTTCTTT. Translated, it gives CASSVGVGPSNTEAFF.

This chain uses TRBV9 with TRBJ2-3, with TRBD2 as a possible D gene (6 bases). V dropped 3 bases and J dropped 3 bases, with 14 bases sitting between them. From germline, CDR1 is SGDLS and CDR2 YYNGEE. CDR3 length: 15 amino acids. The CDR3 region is CASSGPSDVTDTQYF. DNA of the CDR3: TGTGCCAGCAGCGGACCTAGCGATGTTACAGATACGCAGTATTTT.

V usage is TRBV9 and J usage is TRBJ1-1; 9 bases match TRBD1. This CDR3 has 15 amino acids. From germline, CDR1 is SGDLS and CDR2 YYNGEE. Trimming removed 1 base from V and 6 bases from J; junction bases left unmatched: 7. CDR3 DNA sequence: TGTGCCAGCAGCGTAATAAGGACAGGGGACCCTGAAGCTTTCTTT. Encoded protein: CASSVIRTGDPEAFF.

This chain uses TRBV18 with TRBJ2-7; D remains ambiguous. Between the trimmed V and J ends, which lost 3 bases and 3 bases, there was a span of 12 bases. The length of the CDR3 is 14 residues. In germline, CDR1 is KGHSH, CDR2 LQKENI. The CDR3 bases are TGTGCCAGCTCACCCGGAGACTTCCACTACGAGCAGTACTTC. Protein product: CASSPGDFHYEQYF. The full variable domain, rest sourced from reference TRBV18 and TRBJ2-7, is NAGVMQNPRHLVRRRGQEARLRCSPMKGHSHVYWYRQLPEEGLKFMVYLQKENIIDESGMPKERFSAEFPKEGPSILRIQQVVRGDSAAYFCASSPGDFHYEQYFGPGTRLTVT.

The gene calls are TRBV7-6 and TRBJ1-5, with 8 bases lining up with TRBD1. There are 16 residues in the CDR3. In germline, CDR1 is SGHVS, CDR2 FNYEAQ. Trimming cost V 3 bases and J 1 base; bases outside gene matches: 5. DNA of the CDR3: TGTGCCAGCAGCTTTGACAGGGGCCCCAGCAATCAGCCCCAGCATTTT. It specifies CASSFDRGPSNQPQHF.

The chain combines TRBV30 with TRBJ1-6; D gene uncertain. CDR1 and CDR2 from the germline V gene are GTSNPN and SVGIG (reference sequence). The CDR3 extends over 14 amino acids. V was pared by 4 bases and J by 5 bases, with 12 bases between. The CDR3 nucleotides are TGTGCCTGGAAGGCGGGTCTCGATAATTCACCCCTCCACTTT. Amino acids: CAWKAGLDNSPLHF.

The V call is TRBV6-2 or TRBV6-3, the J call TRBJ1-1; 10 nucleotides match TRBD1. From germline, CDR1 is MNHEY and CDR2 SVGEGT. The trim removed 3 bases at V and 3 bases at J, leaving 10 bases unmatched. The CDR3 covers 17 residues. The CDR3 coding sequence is TGTGCCAGCAGTTATAGAGCCGGGACAGGGGCCTACACTGAAGCTTTCTTT. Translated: CASSYRAGTGAYTEAFF.

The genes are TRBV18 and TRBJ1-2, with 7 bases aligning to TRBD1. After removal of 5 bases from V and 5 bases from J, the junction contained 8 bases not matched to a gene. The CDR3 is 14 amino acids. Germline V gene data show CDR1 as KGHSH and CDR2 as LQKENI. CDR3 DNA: TGTGCCAGCTCATCCGGGACAGACCAATATGGCTACACCTTC. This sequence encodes CASSSGTDQYGYTF.

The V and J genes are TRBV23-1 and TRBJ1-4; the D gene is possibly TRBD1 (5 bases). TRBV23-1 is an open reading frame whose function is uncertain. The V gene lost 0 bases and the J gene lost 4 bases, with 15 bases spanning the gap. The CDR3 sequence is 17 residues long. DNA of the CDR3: TGCGCCAGCAGTCAATCACCCGGGGGACGGAATAATGAAAAACTGTTTTTT. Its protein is CASSQSPGGRNNEKLFF.

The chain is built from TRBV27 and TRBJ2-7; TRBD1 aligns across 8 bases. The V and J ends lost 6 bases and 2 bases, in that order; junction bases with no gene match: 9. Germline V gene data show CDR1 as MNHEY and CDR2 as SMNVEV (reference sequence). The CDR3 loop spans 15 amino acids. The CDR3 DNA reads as TGTGCCAGCAGCCCTGCGACAGGGGCCGCCTACGAGCAGTACTTC. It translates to CASSPATGAAYEQYF.

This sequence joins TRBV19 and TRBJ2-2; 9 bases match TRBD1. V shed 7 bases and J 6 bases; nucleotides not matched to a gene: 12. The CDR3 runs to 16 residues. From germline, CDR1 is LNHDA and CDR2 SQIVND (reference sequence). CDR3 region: CASTGTGIGGPGELFF. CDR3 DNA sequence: TGTGCCAGTACCGGGACAGGGATCGGGGGACCCGGGGAGCTGTTTTTT.

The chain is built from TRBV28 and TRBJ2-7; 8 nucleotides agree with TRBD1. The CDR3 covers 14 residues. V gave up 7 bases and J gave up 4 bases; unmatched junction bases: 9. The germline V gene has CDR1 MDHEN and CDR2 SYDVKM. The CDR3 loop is CASTRAGGIYEQYF. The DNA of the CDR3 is TGTGCCAGCACTAGAGCAGGGGGCATTTACGAGCAGTACTTC.

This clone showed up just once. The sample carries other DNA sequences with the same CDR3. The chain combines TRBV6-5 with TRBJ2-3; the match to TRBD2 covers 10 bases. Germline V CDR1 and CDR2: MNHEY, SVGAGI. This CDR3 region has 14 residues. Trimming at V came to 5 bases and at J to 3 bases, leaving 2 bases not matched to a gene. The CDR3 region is CASSPGLATDTQYF. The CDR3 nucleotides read TGTGCCAGCAGTCCGGGACTAGCGACAGATACGCAGTATTTT.

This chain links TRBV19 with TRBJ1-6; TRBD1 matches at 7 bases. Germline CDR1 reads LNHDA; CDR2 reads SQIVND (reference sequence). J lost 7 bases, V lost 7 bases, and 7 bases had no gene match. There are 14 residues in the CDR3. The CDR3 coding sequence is TGTGCCAGTACTGCGACAGGGCGGAATTCACCCCTCCACTTT. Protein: CASTATGRNSPLHF.

CDR3 coding DNA: TGTGCCAGCTCACCAGGTAGCGGGTCGTCCTACAATGAGCAGTTCTTC. Translating it yields CASSPGSGSSYNEQFF. This sequence joins TRBV18 and TRBJ2-1; TRBD2 aligns across 7 bases. Germline V gene data show CDR1 as KGHSH and CDR2 as LQKENI. The CDR3 extends over 16 amino acids. Trimming removed 2 bases from V and 1 base from J; junction bases left unmatched: 5.

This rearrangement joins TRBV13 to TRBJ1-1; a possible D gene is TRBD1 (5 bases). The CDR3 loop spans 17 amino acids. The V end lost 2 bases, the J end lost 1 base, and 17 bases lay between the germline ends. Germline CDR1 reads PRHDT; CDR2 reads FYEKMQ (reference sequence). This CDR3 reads CASSLRQGRGSNTEAFF. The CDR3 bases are TGTGCCAGCAGCTTACGGCAGGGCCGGGGGTCGAACACTGAAGCTTTCTTT. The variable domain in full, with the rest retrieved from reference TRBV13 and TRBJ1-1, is AAGVIQSPRHLIKEKRETATLKCYPIPRHDTVYWYQQGPGQDPQFLISFYEKMQSDKGSIPDRFSAQQFSDYHSELNMSSLELGDSALYFCASSLRQGRGSNTEAFFGQGTRLTVV.

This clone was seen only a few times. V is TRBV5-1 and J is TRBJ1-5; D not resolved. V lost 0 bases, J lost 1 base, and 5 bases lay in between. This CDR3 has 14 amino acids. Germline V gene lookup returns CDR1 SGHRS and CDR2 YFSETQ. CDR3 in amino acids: CASSLEPSNQPQHF. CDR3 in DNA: TGCGCCAGCAGCTTGGAGCCAAGCAATCAGCCCCAGCATTTT.

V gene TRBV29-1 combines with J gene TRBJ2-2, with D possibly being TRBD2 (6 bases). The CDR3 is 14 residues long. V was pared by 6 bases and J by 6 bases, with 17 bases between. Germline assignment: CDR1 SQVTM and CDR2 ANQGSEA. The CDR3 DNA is TGCAGCGTCAGTAGTGGGGGGATCGCCGGGGAGCTGTTTTTT. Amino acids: CSVSSGGIAGELFF.

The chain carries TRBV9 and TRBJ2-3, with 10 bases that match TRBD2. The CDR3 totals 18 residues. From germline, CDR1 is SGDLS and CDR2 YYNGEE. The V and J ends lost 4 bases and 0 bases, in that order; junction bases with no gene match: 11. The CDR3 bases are TGTGCCAGCAGCCCAGAAGGGCTAGCGGGAGCTAGCACAGATACGCAGTATTTT. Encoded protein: CASSPEGLAGASTDTQYF.

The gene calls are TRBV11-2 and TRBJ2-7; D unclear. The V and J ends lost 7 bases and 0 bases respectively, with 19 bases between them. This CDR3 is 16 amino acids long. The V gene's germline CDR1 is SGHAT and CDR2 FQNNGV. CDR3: CASTAFRSRYSYEQYF. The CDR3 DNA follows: TGTGCCAGCACCGCCTTTCGGTCCCGATACTCCTACGAGCAGTACTTC.